Listed below are T cell receptor beta chains from one sample, sequenced in a study of low-dose radiotherapy and immunotherapy resistance in tumors. TCRdb reprocessed the reads with MiXCR, giving one entry per CDR3 protein. The sample lists 39,000 or so distinct CDR3 sequences, 20% occurring once. The starting material was PBMCs, obtained after low-dose radiotherapy plus immunotherapy. The receptors stem from a female donor with ovarian cancer. Each CDR3 is given with its conserved first and last residue.

TRBJ2-5,TRBV9,CASSVDGLAVETQYF
TRBJ2-1,TRBV18,CASSRDRGPYNEQFF
TRBJ2-1,TRBV20-1,CSAGPTSGGNEQFF
TRBJ2-5,TRBV25-1,CASSEFQGVETQYF
TRBJ2-7,TRBV10-1,CASSALQGAGYEQYF
TRBJ1-1,TRBV29-1,CSVKTGDTEAFF
TRBJ1-1,TRBV29-1,CSVAGQSGGTEAFF
TRBJ2-3,TRBV25-1,CASSHTPGTGTQYF
TRBJ1-1,TRBV7-9,CASSTREGANTEAFF
TRBJ2-7,TRBV4-3,CASSQGGLAGGEQYF
TRBJ1-5,TRBV5-8,CASSSPATPQHF
TRBJ2-1,TRBV5-4,CASSLHLAGAVDEQFF
TRBJ2-1,TRBV20-1,CSARDETSGRARIEQFF
TRBJ1-5,TRBV6-2/TRBV6-3,CASSGRTGVQPQHF
TRBJ2-5,TRBV12-3/TRBV12-4,CASSLRSGGPAGETQYF
TRBJ2-1,TRBV19,CASSESGVGEQFF
TRBJ2-5,TRBV5-1,CASSYPAETQYF
TRBJ2-2,TRBV15,CATSRVGNYGLFFF
TRBJ2-3,TRBV18,CASSPGTGSATDTQYF
TRBJ2-3,TRBV21-1,CASSKETPGPDTQYF
TRBJ2-2,TRBV11-2,CASSRANTGELFF
TRBJ2-7,TRBV9,CASSADRGSEQYF
TRBJ2-7,TRBV28,CAITAGSFEQYF
TRBJ2-7,TRBV6-6,CASSYSTYEQYF
TRBJ2-1,TRBV6-1,CASSEALLGGGGSYNEQFF
TRBJ1-2,TRBV12-3/TRBV12-4,CASSYREGYTF